This T cell receptor (beta chain) was observed in a study of OX40 agonist ivuxolimab in advanced cancers. Some clones are missing from TCRdb's copy, which holds only in-frame ones; the method was immunoSEQ multiplex PCR. Among some 70,000 clones listed, about 86% were seen once. CDR3 size: 14 residues. Between the trimmed V and J ends, which lost 5 bases and 7 bases, there was a span of 16 bases. The germline V gene encodes CDR1 SGHRS and CDR2 YFSETQ. The sequence was obtained from an adult with an advanced solid tumor such as melanoma, head and neck, liver or kidney cancer. The chain recombines TRBV5-1 with TRBJ2-1; tentatively, D is TRBD1 or TRBD2 (5 bases each). The sample consisted of CD4+ or CD8+ T cells sorted from blood, taken in a trial of the OX40 agonist ivuxolimab. CDR3 amino acids: CASSTGTNWNEQFF. The CDR3, as DNA: TGCGCCAGCAGTACCGGGACGAATTGGAATGAGCAGTTCTTC.